These T cell receptor beta chains were read from a single sample in a study of blood T cell repertoires in COVID-19. Sequencing was performed with immunoSEQ multiplex PCR; in TCRdb, only in-frame clones are kept and a portion is missing. The table has roughly 250,000 clones, approximately 86% seen once. The material sequenced was PBMCs or T cells enriched from blood (not recorded which). The source of these receptors is a woman under 40 with acute COVID-19. The CDR3 runs from the conserved cysteine through the conserved F or W. The D gene is left open where the match is weak. Clone size is given for some rows only: seen once, a few or many times, or a class if the clone is expanded.

J gene,clone size,D gene,V gene,CDR3 protein,CDR3 DNA
TRBJ1-1,NA,NA,TRBV29-1,CSVTRGTEAFF,TGCAGCGTTACCAGGGGAACTGAAGCTTTCTTT
TRBJ1-2,NA,NA,TRBV6-5,CASSYSGRAGYGYTF,TGTGCCAGCAGTTACTCTGGCAGGGCTGGCTATGGCTACACCTTC
TRBJ1-6,NA,TRBD1,TRBV7-8,CASSLWDSYFISPLHF,TGTGCCAGCAGCTTATGGGACAGTTACTTTATTTCACCCCTCCACTTT
TRBJ1-1,NA,NA,TRBV9,CASGASNTEAFF,TGTGCCAGCGGTGCGTCGAACACTGAAGCTTTCTTT
TRBJ1-6,NA,NA,TRBV6-4,CASSAVDGTNSPLHF,TGTGCCAGCAGTGCCGTGGACGGGACAAATTCACCCCTCCACTTT
TRBJ1-1,once,NA,TRBV9,CASSPGGGRNTEAFF,TGTGCCAGCAGCCCCGGGGGGGGGAGGAACACTGAAGCTTTCTTT
TRBJ2-7,NA,NA,TRBV5-1,CASSSVDRLHEQYF,TGCGCCAGCAGTTCGGTGGACAGATTGCACGAGCAGTACTTC
TRBJ1-2,NA,NA,TRBV19,CASSMTVNYGYTF,TGTGCCAGTAGTATGACAGTGAACTATGGCTACACCTTC
TRBJ2-5,NA,TRBD2,TRBV6-2/TRBV6-3,CASSYSIPSGRAGGETQYF,TGTGCCAGCAGTTACTCGATCCCTAGCGGGAGGGCCGGAGGAGAGACCCAGTACTTC
TRBJ1-6,NA,NA,TRBV27,CATRGQPLSNNSPLHF,TGTGCCACTCGAGGACAGCCCTTAAGTAATAATTCACCCCTCCACTTT
TRBJ1-2,few,NA,TRBV4-1,CASSNGGYGYTF,TGCGCCAGCAGCAACGGGGGCTATGGCTACACCTTC
TRBJ2-1,NA,TRBD2,TRBV24-1,CATSASGINNEQFF,TGTGCCACCAGTGCTAGCGGGATTAATAATGAGCAGTTCTTC
TRBJ2-7,NA,TRBD1,TRBV29-1,CSVEGTGAYEQYF,TGCAGCGTTGAAGGGACAGGGGCCTACGAGCAGTACTTC
TRBJ2-6,NA,NA,TRBV3-1/TRBV3-2,CASSHRDSGANVLTF,TGTGCCAGCAGCCACAGGGACTCTGGGGCCAACGTCCTGACTTTC
TRBJ1-1,NA,NA,TRBV5-4,CASSLEGVVGGTEAFF,TGTGCCAGCAGCTTGGAAGGGGTCGTGGGTGGAACTGAAGCTTTCTTT
TRBJ2-6,NA,TRBD1,TRBV2,CASSIQGAGGANVLTF,TGTGCCAGCAGCATACAGGGGGCGGGTGGGGCCAACGTCCTGACTTTC
TRBJ2-1,NA,TRBD2,TRBV24-1,CATSQRGGPNEQFF,TGTGCCACCAGTCAGCGGGGGGGCCCCAATGAGCAGTTCTTC
TRBJ2-1,NA,NA,TRBV4-1,CASSQDPLAWGGHNEQFF,TGCGCCAGCAGCCAAGATCCTTTAGCTTGGGGAGGCCACAATGAGCAGTTCTTC
TRBJ1-5,NA,NA,TRBV6-5,CASRDRSYSNQPQHF,TGTGCCAGCAGGGACAGAAGCTATAGCAATCAGCCCCAGCATTTT
TRBJ2-2,NA,NA,TRBV7-6,CASSAVGGTGELFF,TGTGCCAGCAGCGCAGTTGGTGGCACCGGGGAGCTGTTTTTT
TRBJ2-1,NA,TRBD2,TRBV4-1,CASSAGLAGALEQFF,TGCGCCAGCAGCGCCGGACTAGCGGGAGCGCTTGAGCAGTTCTTC
TRBJ2-7,NA,NA,TRBV5-1,CASSKDGQSPYEQYF,TGCGCCAGCAGCAAGGACGGACAGTCCCCCTACGAGCAGTACTTC
TRBJ2-7,once,NA,TRBV12-3/TRBV12-4,CASSFGGLYEQYF,TGTGCCAGCAGTTTTGGCGGATTATACGAGCAGTACTTC
TRBJ1-2,few,TRBD1,TRBV2,CASSDRAMAGYTF,TGTGCCAGCAGCGACAGGGCTATGGCTGGCTACACCTTC
TRBJ1-5,NA,TRBD1,TRBV27,CASRTGGAQGSQHF,TGTGCCAGCAGGACAGGGGGCGCCCAGGGGTCCCAGCATTTT
TRBJ1-5,NA,NA,TRBV28,CASSFVGGLNQPQHF,TGTGCCAGCAGTTTCGTGGGGGGGTTAAATCAGCCCCAGCATTTT
TRBJ2-7,NA,NA,TRBV5-1,CASSLVADTYEQYF,TGCGCCAGCAGCTTGGTAGCGGATACCTACGAGCAGTACTTC
TRBJ1-2,NA,NA,TRBV5-1,CAGIRRTFNYGYTF,TGCGCCGGGATACGGCGGACTTTTAACTATGGCTACACCTTC
TRBJ2-2,NA,NA,TRBV7-3,CASSSYTGELFF,TGTGCCAGCAGCTCTTACACCGGGGAGCTGTTTTTT
TRBJ1-4,NA,NA,TRBV4-1,CASSLGHLQSSSYEKLFF,TGCGCCAGCAGCCTAGGACACCTACAGAGTAGTAGTTACGAAAAACTGTTTTTT
TRBJ1-1,NA,NA,TRBV12-3/TRBV12-4,CASSNRGTMRAFF,TGTGCCAGCAGTAACCGAGGGACAATGAGAGCTTTCTTT
TRBJ2-7,NA,TRBD1,TRBV29-1,CSVGGQGESYEQYF,TGCAGCGTTGGAGGACAGGGGGAGTCCTACGAGCAGTACTTC
TRBJ1-1,once,NA,TRBV9,CASSVALNTEAFF,TGTGCCAGCAGCGTAGCTTTGAACACTGAAGCTTTCTTT
TRBJ1-6,NA,TRBD1,TRBV7-8,CASSSSTGGGSPLHF,TGTGCCAGCAGCTCCTCGACAGGGGGGGGTTCACCCCTCCACTTT
TRBJ2-1,NA,TRBD2,TRBV5-1,CASSLGTSGLKIYNEQFF,TGCGCCAGCAGCCTCGGGACTAGCGGGCTCAAAATCTACAATGAGCAGTTCTTC
TRBJ2-1,few,TRBD2,TRBV5-1,CASSRAGEAYNEQFF,TGCGCCAGCAGCAGAGCGGGAGAGGCCTACAATGAGCAGTTCTTC
TRBJ1-2,NA,NA,TRBV2,CASSPPYQGGYTF,TGTGCCAGCAGTCCTCCGTACCAGGGTGGCTACACCTTC
TRBJ2-7,NA,NA,TRBV19,CASRPQAEDGLVTYEQYF,TGTGCCAGTAGACCCCAAGCGGAGGACGGCCTTGTTACCTACGAGCAGTACTTC
TRBJ2-2,few,NA,TRBV29-1,CSVLERANTGELFF,TGCAGCGTGTTGGAGAGAGCGAACACCGGGGAGCTGTTTTTT
TRBJ1-6,few,NA,TRBV9,CASSTRDSYNSPLHF,TGTGCCAGCAGCACAAGAGACAGCTATAATTCACCCCTCCACTTT
TRBJ2-5,NA,NA,TRBV11-2,CASSLEVRQAIQYF,TGTGCCAGCAGCTTAGAAGTCCGTCAAGCTATCCAGTACTTC
TRBJ1-1,NA,TRBD1,TRBV20-1,CSARETGEAFF,TGCAGTGCTAGGGAGACAGGGGAGGCTTTCTTT
TRBJ2-5,NA,TRBD2,TRBV2,CASSEARLAGKYQETQYF,TGTGCCAGCAGTGAAGCGCGGCTAGCGGGGAAGTACCAAGAGACCCAGTACTTC
TRBJ1-5,NA,NA,TRBV15,CATSREDRSNQPQHF,TGTGCCACCAGCAGAGAGGACAGAAGCAATCAGCCCCAGCATTTT
TRBJ2-3,NA,TRBD2,TRBV6-4,CASSAGLDGDTQYF,TGTGCCAGCAGTGCGGGACTAGATGGAGATACGCAGTATTTT